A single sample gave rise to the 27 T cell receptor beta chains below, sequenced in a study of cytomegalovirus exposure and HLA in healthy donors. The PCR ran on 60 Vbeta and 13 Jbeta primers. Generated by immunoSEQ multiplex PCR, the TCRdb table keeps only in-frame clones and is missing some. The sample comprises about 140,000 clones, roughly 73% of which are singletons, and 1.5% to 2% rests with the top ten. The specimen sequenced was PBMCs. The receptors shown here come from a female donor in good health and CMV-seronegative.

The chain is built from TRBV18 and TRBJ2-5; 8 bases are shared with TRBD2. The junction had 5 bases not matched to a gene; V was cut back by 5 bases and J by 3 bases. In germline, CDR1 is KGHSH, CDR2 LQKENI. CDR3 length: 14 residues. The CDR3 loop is CASSASGSEETQYF. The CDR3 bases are TGTGCCAGCTCAGCTAGCGGGTCGGAAGAGACCCAGTACTTC.

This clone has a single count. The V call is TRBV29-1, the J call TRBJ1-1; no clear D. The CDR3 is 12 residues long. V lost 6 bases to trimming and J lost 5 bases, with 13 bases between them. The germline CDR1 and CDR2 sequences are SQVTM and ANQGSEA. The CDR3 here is CSVEGQFTEAFF. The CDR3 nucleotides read TGCAGCGTCGAGGGCCAGTTTACTGAAGCTTTCTTT.

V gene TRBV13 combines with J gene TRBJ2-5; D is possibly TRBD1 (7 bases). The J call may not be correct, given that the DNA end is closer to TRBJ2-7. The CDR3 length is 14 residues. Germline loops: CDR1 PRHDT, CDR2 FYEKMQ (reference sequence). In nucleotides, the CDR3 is TGTGCCAGCAGCTTAGGGGCAGGGGGGTACGAGCAGTACTTC. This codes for CASSLGAGGYEQYF.

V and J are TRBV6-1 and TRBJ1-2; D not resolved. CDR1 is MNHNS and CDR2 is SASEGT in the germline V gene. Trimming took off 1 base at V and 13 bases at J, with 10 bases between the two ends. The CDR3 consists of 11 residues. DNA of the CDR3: TGTGCCAGCAGTGAAGAATTTGGCCTCACCTTC. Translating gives CASSEEFGLTF.

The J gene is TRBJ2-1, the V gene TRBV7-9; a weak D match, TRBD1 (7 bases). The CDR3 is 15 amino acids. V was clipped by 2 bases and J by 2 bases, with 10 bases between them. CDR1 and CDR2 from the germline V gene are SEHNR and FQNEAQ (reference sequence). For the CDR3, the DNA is TGTGCCAGCAGCTTATCAGGGGGGACCTACAATGAGCAGTTCTTC. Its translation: CASSLSGGTYNEQFF. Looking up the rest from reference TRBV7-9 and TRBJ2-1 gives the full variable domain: DTGVSQNPRHKITKRGQNVTFRCDPISEHNRLYWYRQTLGQGPEFLTYFQNEAQLEKSRLLSDRFSAERPKGSFSTLEIQRTEQGDSAMYLCASSLSGGTYNEQFFGPGTRLTVL.

The CDR3 sequence is CASRSEVTEAFF. CDR3 nucleotide sequence: TGTGCCAGCAGGAGTGAGGTCACTGAAGCTTTCTTT. The V call is TRBV7-9, the J call TRBJ1-1; D gene uncertain. Trimming cost V 6 bases and J 4 bases, with 9 bases left between them. Germline V gene data show CDR1 as SEHNR and CDR2 as FQNEAQ (reference sequence). The CDR3 has 12 amino acids.

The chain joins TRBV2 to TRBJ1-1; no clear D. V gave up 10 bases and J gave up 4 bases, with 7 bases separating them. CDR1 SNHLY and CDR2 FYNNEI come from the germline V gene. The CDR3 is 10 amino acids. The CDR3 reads CATRGTEAFF. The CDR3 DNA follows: TGTGCCACCCGGGGCACTGAAGCTTTCTTT.

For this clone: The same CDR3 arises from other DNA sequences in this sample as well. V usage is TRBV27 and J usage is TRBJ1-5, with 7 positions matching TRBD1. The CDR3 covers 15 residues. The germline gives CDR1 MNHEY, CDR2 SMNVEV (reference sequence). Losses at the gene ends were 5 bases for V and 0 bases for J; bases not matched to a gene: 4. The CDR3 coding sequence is TGTGCCAGCAGTCCAGACAGGGTTAGCAATCAGCCCCAGCATTTT. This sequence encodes CASSPDRVSNQPQHF.

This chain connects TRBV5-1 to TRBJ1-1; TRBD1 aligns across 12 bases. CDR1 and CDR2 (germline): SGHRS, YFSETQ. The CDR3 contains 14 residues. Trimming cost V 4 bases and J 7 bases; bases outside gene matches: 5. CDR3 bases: TGCGCCAGCAGCACCGGGACAGGGGGCAATGAAGCTTTCTTT. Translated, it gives CASSTGTGGNEAFF.

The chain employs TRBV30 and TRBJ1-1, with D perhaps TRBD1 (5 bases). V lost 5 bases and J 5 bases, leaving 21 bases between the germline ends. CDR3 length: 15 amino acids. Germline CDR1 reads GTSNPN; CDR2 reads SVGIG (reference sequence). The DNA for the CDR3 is TGTGCCTGGGCGCCCGCAGTGGGCCCAGGGACTGAAGCTTTCTTT. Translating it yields CAWAPAVGPGTEAFF. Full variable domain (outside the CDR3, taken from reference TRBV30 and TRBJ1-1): SQTIHQWPATLVQPVGSPLSLECTVEGTSNPNLYWYRQAAGRGLQLLFYSVGIGQISSEVPQNLSASRPQDRQFILSSKKLLLSDSGFYLCAWAPAVGPGTEAFFGQGTRLTVV.

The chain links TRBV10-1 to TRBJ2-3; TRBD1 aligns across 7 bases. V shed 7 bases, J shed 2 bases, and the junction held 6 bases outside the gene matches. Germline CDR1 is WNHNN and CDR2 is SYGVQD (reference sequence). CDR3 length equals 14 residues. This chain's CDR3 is CASKPGQTTDTQYF. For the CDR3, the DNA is TGCGCCAGCAAACCGGGACAGACCACAGATACGCAGTATTTT.

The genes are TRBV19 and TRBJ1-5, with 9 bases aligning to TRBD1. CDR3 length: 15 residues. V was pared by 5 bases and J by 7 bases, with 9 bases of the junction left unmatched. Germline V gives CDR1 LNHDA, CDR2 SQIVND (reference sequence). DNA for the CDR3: TGTGCCAGTAGTCGCGGAGACAGGGGGGACCAGCCCCAGCATTTT. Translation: CASSRGDRGDQPQHF.

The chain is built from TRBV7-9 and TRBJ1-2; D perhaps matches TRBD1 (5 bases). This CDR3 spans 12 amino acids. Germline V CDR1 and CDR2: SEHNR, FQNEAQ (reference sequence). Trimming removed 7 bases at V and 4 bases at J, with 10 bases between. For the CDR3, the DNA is TGTGCCAGCACTTTGGGGGGCTATGGCTACACCTTC. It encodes CASTLGGYGYTF.

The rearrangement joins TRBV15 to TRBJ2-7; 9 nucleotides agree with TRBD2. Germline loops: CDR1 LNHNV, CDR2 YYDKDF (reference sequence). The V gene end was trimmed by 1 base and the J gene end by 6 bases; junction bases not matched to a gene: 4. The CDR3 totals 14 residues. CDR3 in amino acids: CATSRVAGAGEQYF. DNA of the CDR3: TGTGCCACCAGCAGAGTAGCGGGAGCCGGCGAGCAGTACTTC.

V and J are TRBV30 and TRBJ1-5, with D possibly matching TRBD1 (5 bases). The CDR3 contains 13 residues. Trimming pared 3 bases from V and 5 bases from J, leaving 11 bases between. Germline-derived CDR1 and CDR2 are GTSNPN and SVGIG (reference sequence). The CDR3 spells CAWRNGGDQPQHF. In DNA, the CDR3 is TGTGCCTGGAGAAATGGAGGGGATCAGCCCCAGCATTTT.

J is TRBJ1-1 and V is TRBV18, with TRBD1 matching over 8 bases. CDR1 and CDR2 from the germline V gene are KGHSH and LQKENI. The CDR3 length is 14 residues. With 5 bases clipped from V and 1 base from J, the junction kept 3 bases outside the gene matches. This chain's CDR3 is CASSAGTGNTEAFF. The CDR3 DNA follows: TGTGCCAGCTCAGCTGGGACAGGGAACACTGAAGCTTTCTTT.

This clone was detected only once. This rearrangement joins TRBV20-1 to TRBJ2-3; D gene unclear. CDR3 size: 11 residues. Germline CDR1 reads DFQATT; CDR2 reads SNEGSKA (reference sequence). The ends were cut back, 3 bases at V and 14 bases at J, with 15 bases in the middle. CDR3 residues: CSASAWVGRYF. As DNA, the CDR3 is TGCAGTGCTAGTGCCTGGGTGGGCCGGTATTTT.

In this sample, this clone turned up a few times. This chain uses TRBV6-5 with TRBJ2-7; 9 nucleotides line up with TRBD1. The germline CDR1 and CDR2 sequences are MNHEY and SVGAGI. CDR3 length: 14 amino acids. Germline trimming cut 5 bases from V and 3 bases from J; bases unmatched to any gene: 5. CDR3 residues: CASSRVDRGYEQYF. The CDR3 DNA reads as TGTGCCAGCAGTCGAGTGGACAGGGGCTACGAGCAGTACTTC.

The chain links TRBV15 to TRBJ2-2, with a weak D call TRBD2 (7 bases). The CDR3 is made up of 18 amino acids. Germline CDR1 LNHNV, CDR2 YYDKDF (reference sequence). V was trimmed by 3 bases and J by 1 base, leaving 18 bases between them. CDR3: CATSRVGGLPQNTGELFF. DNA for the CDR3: TGTGCCACCAGCAGGGTGGGGGGGCTACCGCAGAACACCGGGGAGCTGTTTTTT.

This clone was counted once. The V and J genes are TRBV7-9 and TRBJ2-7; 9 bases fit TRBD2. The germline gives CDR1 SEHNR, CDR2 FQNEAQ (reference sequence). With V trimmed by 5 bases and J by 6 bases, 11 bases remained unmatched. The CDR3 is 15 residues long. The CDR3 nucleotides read TGTGCCAGCAGCCAGACCGGGACTAGCTTCTCCGAGCAGTACTTC. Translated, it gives CASSQTGTSFSEQYF.

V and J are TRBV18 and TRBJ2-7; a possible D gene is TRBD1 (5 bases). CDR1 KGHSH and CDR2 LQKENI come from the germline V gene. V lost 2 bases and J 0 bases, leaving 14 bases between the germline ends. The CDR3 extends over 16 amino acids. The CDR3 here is CASSPDLSRVSYEQYF. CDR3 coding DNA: TGTGCCAGCTCACCAGATCTCTCCAGGGTCTCCTACGAGCAGTACTTC. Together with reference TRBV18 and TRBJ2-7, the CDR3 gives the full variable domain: NAGVMQNPRHLVRRRGQEARLRCSPMKGHSHVYWYRQLPEEGLKFMVYLQKENIIDESGMPKERFSAEFPKEGPSILRIQQVVRGDSAAYFCASSPDLSRVSYEQYFGPGTRLTVT.

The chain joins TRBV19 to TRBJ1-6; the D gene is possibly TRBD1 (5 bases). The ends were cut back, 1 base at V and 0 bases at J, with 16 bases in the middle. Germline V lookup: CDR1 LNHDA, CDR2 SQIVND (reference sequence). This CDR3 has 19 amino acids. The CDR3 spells CASSIGAPRASSYNSPLHF. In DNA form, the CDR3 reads TGTGCCAGTAGTATAGGGGCCCCCAGGGCGAGCTCCTATAATTCACCCCTCCACTTT. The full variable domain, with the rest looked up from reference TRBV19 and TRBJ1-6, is DGGITQSPKYLFRKEGQNVTLSCEQNLNHDAMYWYRQDPGQGLRLIYYSQIVNDFQKGDIAEGYSVSREKKESFPLTVTSAQKNPTAFYLCASSIGAPRASSYNSPLHFGNGTRLTVT.

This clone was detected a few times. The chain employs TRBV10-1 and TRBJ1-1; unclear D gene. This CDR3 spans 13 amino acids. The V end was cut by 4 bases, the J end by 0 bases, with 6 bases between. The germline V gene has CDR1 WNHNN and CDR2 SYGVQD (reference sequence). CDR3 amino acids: CASSVRVNTEAFF. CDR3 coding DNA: TGCGCCAGCAGTGTGAGGGTGAACACTGAAGCTTTCTTT.

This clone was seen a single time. The CDR3, as DNA: TGTGCCAGCAGCCTAAGACGGGACAATGAGCAGTTCTTC. Protein sequence: CASSLRRDNEQFF. This chain links TRBV14 with TRBJ2-1; no definite D call. V was shortened by 4 bases and J by 5 bases, with 9 bases between the two germline ends. There are 13 residues in the CDR3. Germline V gives CDR1 SGHDN, CDR2 FVKESK.

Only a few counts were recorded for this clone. CDR3 in DNA: TGTGCCAGCAGCGTATCACTAGCGGGGGGAGAGACCCAGTACTTC. Its protein is CASSVSLAGGETQYF. The chain employs TRBV9 and TRBJ2-5; the match to TRBD2 covers 12 bases. The germline gives CDR1 SGDLS, CDR2 YYNGEE. V dropped 1 base and J dropped 4; count of bases not matched to a gene: 2. The CDR3 runs 15 residues.

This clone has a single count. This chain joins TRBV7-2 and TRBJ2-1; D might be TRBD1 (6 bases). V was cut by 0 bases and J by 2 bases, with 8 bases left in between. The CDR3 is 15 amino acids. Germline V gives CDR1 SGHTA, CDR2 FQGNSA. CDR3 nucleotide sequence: TGTGCCAGCAGCTTAGCCGCAGGGGCCTACAATGAGCAGTTCTTC. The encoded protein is CASSLAAGAYNEQFF.

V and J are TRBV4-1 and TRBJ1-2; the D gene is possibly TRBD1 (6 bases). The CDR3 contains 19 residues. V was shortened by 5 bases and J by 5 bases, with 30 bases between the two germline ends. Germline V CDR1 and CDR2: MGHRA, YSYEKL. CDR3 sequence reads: CASSTQNLGPDSGYYGYTF. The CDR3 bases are TGCGCCAGCAGCACCCAAAACTTGGGCCCGGACAGCGGCTATTATGGCTACACCTTC.